Following are 16 T cell receptor beta chains from one sample sequenced in a study of CD8 T cells in ankylosing spondylitis. One entry per CDR3 protein, called by TCRdb with MiXCR from the 5' RACE reads. The table has a few hundred thousand distinct CDR3 sequences, roughly 20% seen once. The sample was blood, either unsorted or a sorted T cell fraction (not recorded which). The source is a female donor with ankylosing spondylitis or in good health (not recorded which).

About this clonotype: Because the CDR3 is missing its conserved closing phenylalanine or tryptophan, this is likely a read error. This chain connects TRBV7-6 to TRBJ2-3; D is uncertain. The CDR3 totals 15 residues. Per germline, CDR1 SGHVS and CDR2 FNYEAQ. Trimming cost V 1 base and J 0 bases, with 8 bases left between them. CDR3 DNA sequence: TGTGCCAGCAGCTTAGATGGCAGAAGCACAGATACGCAGTATTAT. Its translation is CASSLDGRSTDTQYY.

Only a few counts were recorded for this clonotype. At one of its ends the junction is not consistent with the germline gene, which may arise from a read error. The chain carries TRBV7-7 and TRBJ1-1; TRBD1 matches 7 bases. The CDR3 extends over 13 amino acids. CDR1 is SSHAT, CDR2 FNYEAQ, per germline (reference sequence). The DNA of the CDR3 is TGTGCTAGCAGCTTAGGGACAGACACTGAAGCTTTCTTT. Protein product: CASSLGTDTEAFF. Filled out from reference TRBV7-7 and TRBJ1-1, the complete variable domain reads GAGVSQSPRYKVTKRGQDVTLRCDPISSHATLYWYQQALGQGPEFLTYFNYEAQPDKSGLPSDRFSAERPEGSISTLTIQRTEQRDSAMYRCASSLGTDTEAFFGQGTRLTVV.

The sample holds a few counts of this clonotype. This chain uses TRBV20-1 with TRBJ2-1; 7 nucleotides line up with TRBD2. In germline, CDR1 is DFQATT, CDR2 SNEGSKA (reference sequence). The CDR3 has 17 amino acids. V lost 2 bases, J lost 1 base, and 11 bases stayed unmatched. The CDR3 DNA reads as TGCAGTGCTAGAAAGGTCCCTAGCGGCTCTTCCTACAATGAGCAGTTCTTC. Translating gives CSARKVPSGSSYNEQFF.

The chain is built from TRBV7-9 and TRBJ2-7; 14 nucleotides line up with TRBD2. This CDR3 region has 15 residues. The germline gives CDR1 SEHNR, CDR2 FQNEAQ (reference sequence). The J segment lost 6 bases and the V segment lost 1 base, leaving 2 bases of the junction unmatched. The CDR3 region is CASSLEGLAGGEQYF. The CDR3 DNA sequence: TGTGCCAGCAGCTTAGAAGGACTAGCGGGAGGCGAGCAGTACTTC. Drawing the rest from reference TRBV7-9 and TRBJ2-7, the complete variable domain is DTGVSQNPRHKITKRGQNVTFRCDPISEHNRLYWYRQTLGQGPEFLTYFQNEAQLEKSRLLSDRFSAERPKGSFSTLEIQRTEQGDSAMYLCASSLEGLAGGEQYFGPGTRLTVT.

The chain links TRBV20-1 to TRBJ2-7; 7 bases fit TRBD1. The CDR3 runs 14 residues. Germline trimming cut 3 bases from V and 0 bases from J; bases unmatched to any gene: 5. CDR1 is DFQATT, CDR2 SNEGSKA, per germline (reference sequence). In nucleotides, the CDR3 is TGCAGTGCTAGGGGGGACAGTGACTCCTACGAGCAGTACTTC. Protein sequence: CSARGDSDSYEQYF.

J is TRBJ2-2 and V is TRBV4-3, with a tentative D call TRBD2 (5 bases). Germline lookup yields CDR1 LGHNA and CDR2 YSLEER. V was cut by 4 bases and J by 3 bases, with 12 bases left in between. The CDR3 has 15 amino acids. The CDR3 DNA is TGCGCCAGCAGCCCCCTCGTCGGGGACACCGGGGAGCTGTTTTTT. It translates to CASSPLVGDTGELFF.

This clonotype was seen ten or more times. V is TRBV29-1 and J is TRBJ2-3, with D perhaps TRBD2 (6 bases). CDR3 length: 13 amino acids. The V end was cut by 4 bases, the J end by 3 bases, with 11 bases between. From germline, CDR1 is SQVTM and CDR2 ANQGSEA. CDR3 in amino acids: CSVASVGTDTQYF. CDR3 bases: TGCAGCGTTGCTAGCGTGGGGACAGATACGCAGTATTTT.

In its sample, this clonotype was seen many times. This rearrangement joins TRBV10-3 to TRBJ2-3; TRBD2 matches 7 bases. The germline V gene has CDR1 ENHRY and CDR2 SYGVKD. With 3 bases clipped from V and 4 bases from J, the junction kept 10 bases outside the gene matches. This CDR3 is built from 16 residues. The CDR3 DNA sequence: TGTGCCATCAGTGATTCCTCGGGACTAACGGCAGATACGCAGTATTTT. This translates into CAISDSSGLTADTQYF.

This clonotype was detected many times. This chain joins TRBV4-2 and TRBJ2-1; 9 bases match TRBD2. Losses at the gene ends were 3 bases for V and 0 bases for J; bases not matched to a gene: 12. Germline V gene lookup returns CDR1 LGHNA and CDR2 YNFKEQ. This CDR3 is built from 19 residues. CDR3 sequence: CASSHQGTSGFSSYNEQFF. As DNA, the CDR3 is TGTGCCAGCAGCCACCAGGGAACTAGCGGGTTTAGCTCCTACAATGAGCAGTTCTTC.

This clonotype was counted between two and nine times. The J gene is TRBJ2-3, the V gene TRBV6-6; TRBD2 matches at 11 bases. Trimming took 6 bases from V and 2 from J; bases not matched to a gene: 7. The CDR3 spans 16 residues. Per the germline V gene, CDR1 is MNHNY and CDR2 is SVGAGI (reference sequence). CDR3 loop: CASRLTSGTTTDTQYF. The CDR3 DNA reads as TGTGCCAGCAGGCTGACTAGCGGGACGACCACAGATACGCAGTATTTT.

This chain uses TRBV6-2 or TRBV6-3 with TRBJ1-1, with D possibly TRBD1 on 5 matching bases. Trimming left V 2 bases short and J 4 bases short, with 23 bases between. This CDR3 has 18 amino acids. The V gene's germline CDR1 is MNHEY and CDR2 SVGEGT. CDR3: CASSYQEPPGGRGTEAFF. The DNA for the CDR3 is TGTGCCAGCAGTTACCAGGAGCCTCCTGGGGGGAGAGGCACTGAAGCTTTCTTT.

The chain employs TRBV20-1 and TRBJ2-5; a possible D gene is TRBD2 (6 bases). Germline CDR1 and CDR2: DFQATT and SNEGSKA (reference sequence). This CDR3 is 13 amino acids long. Trimming took 3 bases from V and 5 from J, leaving 13 bases between them. The CDR3: CSASGAGRETQYF. The CDR3 DNA follows: TGCAGTGCTAGTGGTGCGGGGAGGGAGACCCAGTACTTC.

This clonotype came up a few times. This chain uses TRBV6-2 or TRBV6-3 with TRBJ1-2; TRBD1 matches at 7 bases. Germline V lookup: CDR1 MNHEY, CDR2 SVGEGT. The ends lost 5 bases at V and 3 bases at J; junction bases unmatched: 6. This CDR3 has 14 residues. The CDR3 spells CASSPRQGYYGYTF. The DNA for the CDR3 is TGTGCCAGCAGTCCTCGACAGGGTTACTATGGCTACACCTTC.

This rearrangement joins TRBV20-1 to TRBJ2-7; maybe TRBD2 (7 bases). V was pared by 6 bases and J by 2 bases, with 14 bases between. The CDR3 is 13 residues long. The germline V gene encodes CDR1 DFQATT and CDR2 SNEGSKA (reference sequence). DNA for the CDR3: TGCAGTGCGGGGAGGGACATTACCTACGAGCAGTACTTC. Protein product: CSAGRDITYEQYF.

This clonotype has more than one count but fewer than ten. This chain joins TRBV20-1 and TRBJ2-7; the D gene is possibly TRBD2 (7 bases). V lost 6 bases and J lost 0, with 15 bases in between. The CDR3 covers 14 residues. Per the germline V gene, CDR1 is DFQATT and CDR2 is SNEGSKA (reference sequence). Here the CDR3 DNA reads TGCAGTGCCAGCGAGGGGGGGAGCTCCTACGAGCAGTACTTC. This sequence encodes CSASEGGSSYEQYF.

This clonotype was seen a few times. This chain joins TRBV6-5 and TRBJ1-2; the match to TRBD1 covers 8 bases. The CDR3 extends over 13 amino acids. Germline V gene sequence: CDR1 MNHEY, CDR2 SVGAGI. Trimming removed 2 bases from V and 7 bases from J; junction bases left unmatched: 3. Here the CDR3 DNA reads TGTGCCAGCAGTTACGCCACAGGGGGTGGCTACACCTTC. This codes for CASSYATGGGYTF.